Presented here are 28 T cell receptor beta chains from one specimen sequenced in a study of cytomegalovirus exposure and HLA in healthy donors. Vbeta (60) and Jbeta (13) primers were used in the PCR. The method was immunoSEQ multiplex PCR; TCRdb's version includes in-frame clones alone and lacks a portion of them. The table lists some 190,000 clones, more than 70% of them singletons, with about 4.6% in the top ten. Sequencing used PBMCs. These receptors came from a man under 40 in good health and CMV-seropositive.

This clone was detected a few times. The chain combines TRBV6-5 with TRBJ2-7, with 7 bases lining up with TRBD2. Germline V gene sequence: CDR1 MNHEY, CDR2 SVGAGI. V shed 8 bases, J shed 7 bases, and the junction held 17 bases outside the gene matches. The CDR3 runs 15 residues. DNA for the CDR3: TGTGCCAGCCGGTCCCCTAGGGAGGGATGGGGGGAGCAGTACTTC. It codes for CASRSPREGWGEQYF.

Only a few counts were recorded for this clone. This chain connects TRBV5-4 to TRBJ2-2, with D maybe TRBD2 (5 bases). The CDR3 is made up of 16 amino acids. Per the germline V gene, CDR1 is SGHNT and CDR2 is YYREEE (reference sequence). V was cut by 2 bases and J by 0 bases, with 11 bases left in between. The CDR3 region is CASSLAAGANTGELFF. CDR3 sequence (DNA): TGTGCCAGCAGCTTAGCGGCAGGCGCGAACACCGGGGAGCTGTTTTTT.

The chain is built from TRBV4-3 and TRBJ2-7; 11 bases fit TRBD2. Per the germline V gene, CDR1 is LGHNA and CDR2 is YSLEER. This CDR3 region has 14 residues. The V gene end was trimmed by 4 bases and the J gene end by 7 bases; junction bases not matched to a gene: 6. DNA for the CDR3: TGCGCCAGCAGCCCACTAGCGGGAGCTTGGGAGCAGTACTTC. It encodes CASSPLAGAWEQYF.

Written as DNA, the CDR3 is TGTGCCAGCCCAAAGTCGGGACAGGATTACAATGAGCAGTTCTTC. This gives the protein CASPKSGQDYNEQFF. The chain couples TRBV21-1 to TRBJ2-1; the table names TRBD1, a call not compared with the DNA. TRBV21-1 is tagged as a pseudogene. The CDR3 has 15 residues.

This rearrangement joins TRBV9 to TRBJ1-1, with D unresolved. Germline assignment: CDR1 SGDLS and CDR2 YYNGEE. CDR3 size: 13 residues. V was pared by 1 base and J by 4 bases, with 8 bases between. CDR3 nucleotide sequence: TGTGCCAGCAGCGTAAGGTCGGGCACTGAAGCTTTCTTT. This sequence encodes CASSVRSGTEAFF.

The V and J genes are TRBV5-4 and TRBJ2-3; D possibly corresponds to TRBD2 (6 bases). Trimming pared 6 bases from V and 1 base from J, leaving 21 bases between. The CDR3 has 17 residues. Germline CDR1 is SGHNT and CDR2 is YYREEE (reference sequence). The CDR3 coding sequence is TGTGCCAGCAACGTTGGCGGACCGACGGGGGGCACAGATACGCAGTATTTT. Translated, it gives CASNVGGPTGGTDTQYF. Filled out from reference TRBV5-4 and TRBJ2-3, the complete variable domain reads ETGVTQSPTHLIKTRGQQVTLRCSSQSGHNTVSWYQQALGQGPQFIFQYYREEENGRGNFPPRFSGLQFPNYSSELNVNALELDDSALYLCASNVGGPTGGTDTQYFGPGTRLTVL.

This chain joins TRBV5-1 and TRBJ2-5, with TRBD1 matching over 9 bases. J gave up 1 base and V 2 bases, and 3 bases lay outside the gene matches. CDR3 size: 15 residues. Germline CDR1 is SGHRS and CDR2 is YFSETQ. The CDR3 spells CASSFGQGTQETQYF. CDR3 DNA sequence: TGCGCCAGCAGCTTCGGACAGGGGACCCAAGAGACCCAGTACTTC.

This chain uses TRBV7-3 with TRBJ2-3; D perhaps matches TRBD2 (5 bases). This CDR3 has 15 amino acids. Per the germline V gene, CDR1 is SGHTA and CDR2 is FQGTGA. The V gene lost 0 bases and the J gene lost 3 bases, with 10 bases spanning the gap. The CDR3 reads CASSLTERRTDTQYF. In DNA, the CDR3 is TGTGCCAGCAGCTTAACGGAGAGGAGGACAGATACGCAGTATTTT.

The CDR3 DNA sequence: TGTGCCAGCAGCGCCCGATCTACTAGCGAGAGCACCGGGGAGCTGTTTTTT. Its protein product is CASSARSTSESTGELFF. The chain couples TRBV7-3 to TRBJ2-2; the match to TRBD2 covers 7 bases. Germline CDR1 is SGHTA and CDR2 is FQGTGA. Trimming cost V 5 bases and J 4 bases; bases outside gene matches: 13. This CDR3 has 17 residues. Full variable domain (missing parts from reference TRBV7-3 and TRBJ2-2): GAGVSQTPSNKVTEKGKYVELRCDPISGHTALYWYRQSLGQGPEFLIYFQGTGAADDSGLPNDRFFAVRPEGSVSTLKIQRTERGDSAVYLCASSARSTSESTGELFFGEGSRLTVL.

The chain combines TRBV7-8 with TRBJ1-6, with TRBD1 matching 9 bases. J lost 7 bases, V lost 4 bases, and 5 bases had no gene match. This CDR3 spans 15 amino acids. CDR1 is SGHVS and CDR2 is FQNEAQ in the germline V gene. CDR3 sequence (DNA): TGTGCCAGCAGCTCCTTGACAGGGGGAAATTCACCCCTCCACTTT. Protein product: CASSSLTGGNSPLHF.

This clone was detected once. This chain uses TRBV6-5 with TRBJ1-2; 8 positions agree with TRBD1. The CDR3 has 14 amino acids. V was clipped by 6 bases and J by 2 bases; unmatched bases: 5. Germline CDR1 is MNHEY and CDR2 is SVGAGI. The CDR3 loop reads CASRAGDRNYGYTF. CDR3 nucleotides: TGTGCCAGCAGGGCGGGGGACAGGAACTATGGCTACACCTTC.

For the CDR3, the DNA is TGTGCCAGCAGCTTAACCACAGGGTCTACTCAGCCCCAGCATTTT. Residues: CASSLTTGSTQPQHF. The chain combines TRBV7-2 with TRBJ1-5, with a weak D call TRBD1 (6 bases). Germline-derived CDR1 and CDR2 are SGHTA and FQGNSA. Trimming shortened V by 2 bases and J by 6 bases, and 14 bases separated the two germline ends. The CDR3 consists of 15 residues.

The V call is TRBV6-1, the J call TRBJ1-1; 7 bases map to TRBD1. V was pared by 7 bases and J by 5 bases, with 10 bases of the junction left unmatched. This CDR3 is built from 14 residues. Germline CDR1 and CDR2: MNHNS and SASEGT. DNA of the CDR3: TGTGCCAGCATCTACCAGGGGGGCAGGACTGAAGCTTTCTTT. This encodes CASIYQGGRTEAFF.

The chain carries TRBV7-6 and TRBJ2-7, with 7 bases identical to TRBD1. This CDR3 region has 12 residues. Germline V gives CDR1 SGHVS, CDR2 FNYEAQ. Germline trimming cut 5 bases from V and 5 bases from J; bases unmatched to any gene: 3. The CDR3 DNA reads as TGTGCCAGCAGCGTGACAGGGAACGAGCAGTACTTC. Translating it yields CASSVTGNEQYF.

The chain has TRBV7-2 and TRBJ2-5; 15 positions agree with TRBD2. Germline CDR1 is SGHTA and CDR2 is FQGNSA. V trimming: 5 bases; J trimming: 5 bases; junction bases outside the gene matches: 9. The CDR3 runs to 17 residues. CDR3 sequence reads: CASSTGTSGRLVETQYF. DNA for the CDR3: TGTGCCAGCAGCACCGGGACTAGCGGGAGGTTAGTGGAGACCCAGTACTTC.

The CDR3 protein is CASSPGTGRETQYF. The CDR3, as DNA: TGTGCCAGCAGCCCCGGGACAGGGAGGGAGACCCAGTACTTC. This rearrangement joins TRBV9 to TRBJ2-5, with 9 bases identical to TRBD1. The CDR3 totals 14 residues. Germline V gives CDR1 SGDLS, CDR2 YYNGEE. Trimming cost V 4 bases and J 5 bases; bases outside gene matches: 6.

V and J are TRBV7-9 and TRBJ1-3, with 7 bases identical to TRBD1. The CDR3 extends over 15 amino acids. From germline, CDR1 is SEHNR and CDR2 FQNEAQ (reference sequence). V gave up 5 bases and J gave up 0 bases; unmatched junction bases: 4. The CDR3 nucleotides read TGTGCCAGCAGCCCGACAGGGAACTCTGGAAACACCATATATTTT. It is translated as CASSPTGNSGNTIYF. The variable domain in full, completed from reference TRBV7-9 and TRBJ1-3, reads DTGVSQNPRHKITKRGQNVTFRCDPISEHNRLYWYRQTLGQGPEFLTYFQNEAQLEKSRLLSDRFSAERPKGSFSTLEIQRTEQGDSAMYLCASSPTGNSGNTIYFGEGSWLTVV.

V is TRBV6-5 and J is TRBJ1-5, with D perhaps matching TRBD1 (5 bases). The CDR3 length is 14 residues. Trimming stripped 5 bases from V and 0 bases from J, with 8 bases between. The germline gives CDR1 MNHEY, CDR2 SVGAGI. CDR3 coding DNA: TGTGCCAGCAGTCCCAGGGATAGCAATCAGCCCCAGCATTTT. Translation gives CASSPRDSNQPQHF.

The chain uses TRBV28 and TRBJ1-2; TRBD1 matches at 8 bases. The germline CDR1 and CDR2 sequences are MDHEN and SYDVKM. The junction had 5 bases not matched to a gene; V was cut back by 4 bases and J by 4 bases. The length of the CDR3 is 14 residues. CDR3 region: CASSSGGVSYGYTF. CDR3 nucleotide sequence: TGTGCCAGCAGTTCAGGGGGCGTTAGCTATGGCTACACCTTC.

The V and J genes are TRBV7-6 and TRBJ1-1; D remains unclear. This CDR3 has 14 residues. Per the germline V gene, CDR1 is SGHVS and CDR2 is FNYEAQ. Trimming removed 1 base from V and 1 base from J, with 7 bases in between. The CDR3 reads CASSLGAGNTEAFF. The CDR3, as DNA: TGTGCCAGCAGCTTAGGGGCTGGGAACACTGAAGCTTTCTTT. Supplemented by reference TRBV7-6 and TRBJ1-1, the full variable domain reads GAGVSQSPRYKVTKRGQDVALRCDPISGHVSLYWYRQALGQGPEFLTYFNYEAQQDKSGLPNDRFSAERPEGSISTLTIQRTEQRDSAMYRCASSLGAGNTEAFFGQGTRLTVV.

This chain uses TRBV6-5 with TRBJ2-1; D is uncertain. Looked up from germline, CDR1 is MNHEY and CDR2 is SVGAGI. V was shortened by 2 bases and J by 4 bases, with 15 bases between the two germline ends. The CDR3 loop spans 16 amino acids. CDR3 in amino acids: CASSYPVLFPYNEQFF. DNA of the CDR3: TGTGCCAGCAGTTACCCCGTCCTTTTCCCGTACAATGAGCAGTTCTTC.

This clone was seen only a few times. The V gene is TRBV19, the J gene TRBJ2-5, with 12 bases aligning to TRBD1. TRBJ2-7 matches the DNA end more closely, so the J call is doubtful. CDR3 size: 15 residues. Germline assignment: CDR1 LNHDA and CDR2 SQIVND (reference sequence). Here the CDR3 DNA reads TGTGCCAGTAGTAGGGGACAGGGGGCGCCCTACGAGCAGTACTTC. Encoded protein: CASSRGQGAPYEQYF.

This clone was found a few times. The J gene is TRBJ1-2, the V gene TRBV28; D perhaps matches TRBD1 (5 bases). The germline V gene encodes CDR1 MDHEN and CDR2 SYDVKM. This CDR3 is built from 15 residues. Trimming pared 8 bases from V and 0 bases from J, leaving 16 bases between. CDR3 region: CASPRRAGSNYGYTF. The CDR3, as DNA: TGTGCCAGCCCCCGCAGGGCAGGTTCTAACTATGGCTACACCTTC.

On this clone itself: At one end the junction does not follow the germline gene, possibly because of a read error. This chain uses TRBV9 with TRBJ2-1; D is ambiguous. Germline CDR1 is SGDLS and CDR2 is YYNGEE. The CDR3 length is 14 residues. The CDR3 nucleotides read TGTGCCAGCAGCGTAGGGTACTCCGACAATGAGCAGTTCTTC. Translating gives CASSVGYSDNEQFF. The variable domain in full, completed from reference TRBV9 and TRBJ2-1, reads DSGVTQTPKHLITATGQRVTLRCSPRSGDLSVYWYQQSLDQGLQFLIQYYNGEERAKGNILERFSAQQFPDLHSELNLSSLELGDSALYFCASSVGYSDNEQFFGPGTRLTVL.

This clone has only one observation. The rearrangement links TRBV14 to TRBJ1-6; tentative D call: TRBD1 (6 bases). The CDR3 sequence is 15 residues long. Germline V lookup: CDR1 SGHDN, CDR2 FVKESK. Trimming removed 0 bases at V and 11 bases at J, with 14 bases between. The chain's CDR3 is CASSQDTGSATPLHF. The CDR3 region has the DNA TGTGCCAGCAGCCAAGACACAGGGTCCGCGACACCCCTCCACTTT.

The rearrangement uses TRBV4-3 and TRBJ2-7, with 9 bases that match TRBD2. V lost 2 bases to trimming and J lost 6 bases; unmatched junction nucleotides: 11. From germline, CDR1 is LGHNA and CDR2 YSLEER. The CDR3 sequence is 16 residues long. CDR3 in DNA: TGCGCCAGCAGCCAAAGCCCCTCTAGCGGGAAGGGCGAGCAGTACTTC. This codes for CASSQSPSSGKGEQYF.

The V gene is TRBV5-1, the J gene TRBJ2-3; 9 bases are shared with TRBD2. The germline gives CDR1 SGHRS, CDR2 YFSETQ. With V trimmed by 4 bases and J by 2 bases, 5 bases remained unmatched. The CDR3 runs 15 residues. CDR3 in amino acids: CASSETSGPTDTQYF. CDR3 coding DNA: TGCGCCAGCAGCGAGACTAGCGGTCCCACAGATACGCAGTATTTT.

This chain joins TRBV5-1 and TRBJ2-1, with 11 bases fitting TRBD2. V trimming: 1 base; J trimming: 8 bases; junction bases outside the gene matches: 5. Germline CDR1 reads SGHRS; CDR2 reads YFSETQ. This CDR3 has 15 residues. The CDR3 region has the DNA TGCGCCAGCAGCTTGTCCACTAGCGGGAGCCATGAGCAGTTCTTC. Amino acid sequence: CASSLSTSGSHEQFF.